Reported below is one T cell receptor (beta chain). The antigen is not known. This record belongs to a study of metastatic and nonmetastatic thyroid tumors. For the study at large: Comparison of repertoires was carried out across blood and tumor or nodule tissue from malignant and benign thyroid patients.

General study results and limits: TCR beta diversity was reportedly significantly higher in malignant thyroid tumors than benign nodules, in blood and tumor.

In the original processing: The study built a papillary thyroid cancer distant-metastasis classifier from CDR3 differences across clinicopathological groups. TCRdb re-called the PCR reads via MiXCR. What appears here as the V and J calls and clone size reflects TCRdb's work, not the paper's. The data contain around 18,000 clones, 29% of them singletons. No patient received treatment before thyroid surgery. The source is a female donor with papillary thyroid cancer or a benign thyroid nodule (not recorded which). Some clones in this sample may be carry-over from other donors' samples. Material for sequencing was tumor tissue.

CDR3 region: CASAPDRTYEQYF. The DNA for the CDR3 is TGTGCCAGCGCCCCCGACAGGACCTACGAGCAGTACTTC. The chain has TRBV19 and TRBJ2-7; maybe TRBD1 (6 bases). Germline CDR1 and CDR2: LNHDA and SQIVND (reference sequence). V lost 9 bases to trimming and J lost 2 bases, with 14 bases between them. The length of the CDR3 is 13 residues. The variable domain in full, with the rest retrieved from reference TRBV19 and TRBJ2-7, is DGGITQSPKYLFRKEGQNVTLSCEQNLNHDAMYWYRQDPGQGLRLIYYSQIVNDFQKGDIAEGYSVSREKKESFPLTVTSAQKNPTAFYLCASAPDRTYEQYFGPGTRLTVT.